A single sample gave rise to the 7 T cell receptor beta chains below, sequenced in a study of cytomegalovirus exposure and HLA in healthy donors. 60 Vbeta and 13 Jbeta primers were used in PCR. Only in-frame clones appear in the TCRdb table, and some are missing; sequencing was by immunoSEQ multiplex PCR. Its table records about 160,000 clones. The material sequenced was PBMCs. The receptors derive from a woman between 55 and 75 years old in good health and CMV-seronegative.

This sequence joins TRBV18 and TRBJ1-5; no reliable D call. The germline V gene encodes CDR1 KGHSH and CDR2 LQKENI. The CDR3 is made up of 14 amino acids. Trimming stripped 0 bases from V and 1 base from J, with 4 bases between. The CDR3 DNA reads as TGTGCCAGCTCACCACCCCCAAGCAATCAGCCCCAGCATTTT. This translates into CASSPPPSNQPQHF.

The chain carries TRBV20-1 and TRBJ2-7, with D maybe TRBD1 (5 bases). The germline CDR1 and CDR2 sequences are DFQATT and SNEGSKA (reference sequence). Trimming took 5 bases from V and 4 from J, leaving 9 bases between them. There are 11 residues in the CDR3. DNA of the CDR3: TGCAGTGCTCAAGGGGCGTACGAGCAGTACTTC. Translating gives CSAQGAYEQYF.

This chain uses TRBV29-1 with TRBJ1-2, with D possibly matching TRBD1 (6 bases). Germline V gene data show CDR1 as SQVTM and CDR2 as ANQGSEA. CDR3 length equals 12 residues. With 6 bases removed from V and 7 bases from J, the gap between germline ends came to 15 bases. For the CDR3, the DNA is TGCAGCGTGACATACAGGGATGGTGGCTACACCTTC. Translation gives CSVTYRDGGYTF.

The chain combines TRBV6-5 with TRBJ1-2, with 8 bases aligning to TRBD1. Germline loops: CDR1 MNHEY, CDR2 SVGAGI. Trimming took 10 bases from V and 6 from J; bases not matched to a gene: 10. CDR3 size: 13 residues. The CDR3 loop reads CAIYGTGGDGYTF. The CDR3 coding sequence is TGTGCCATATATGGGACAGGAGGGGATGGCTACACCTTC.

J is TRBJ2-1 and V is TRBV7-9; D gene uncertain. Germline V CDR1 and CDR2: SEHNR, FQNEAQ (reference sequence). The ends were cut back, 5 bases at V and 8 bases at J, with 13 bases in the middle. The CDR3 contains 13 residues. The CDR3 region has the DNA TGTGCCAGCAGCCCAAGACTTGGCGATGAGCAGTTCTTC. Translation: CASSPRLGDEQFF.

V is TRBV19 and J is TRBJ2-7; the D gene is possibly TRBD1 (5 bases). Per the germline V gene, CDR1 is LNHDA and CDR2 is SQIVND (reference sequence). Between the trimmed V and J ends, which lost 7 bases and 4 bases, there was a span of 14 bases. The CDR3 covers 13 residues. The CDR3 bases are TGTGCCAGTACCGACAGATCCAGGTACGAGCAGTACTTC. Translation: CASTDRSRYEQYF. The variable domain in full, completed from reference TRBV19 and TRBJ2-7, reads DGGITQSPKYLFRKEGQNVTLSCEQNLNHDAMYWYRQDPGQGLRLIYYSQIVNDFQKGDIAEGYSVSREKKESFPLTVTSAQKNPTAFYLCASTDRSRYEQYFGPGTRLTVT.

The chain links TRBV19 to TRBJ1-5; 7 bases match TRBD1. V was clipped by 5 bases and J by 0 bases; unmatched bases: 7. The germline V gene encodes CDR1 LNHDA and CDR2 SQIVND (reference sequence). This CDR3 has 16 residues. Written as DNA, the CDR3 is TGTGCCAGTAGTCCGACAGGGACCCATAGCAATCAGCCCCAGCATTTT. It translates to CASSPTGTHSNQPQHF.